The 25 T cell receptor beta chains given below trace back to one sample, sequenced in a study of blood T cell repertoires in COVID-19. Assay used: immunoSEQ multiplex PCR; TCRdb lists only in-frame clones, some missing. The table lists about 270,000 clones, roughly nine tenths of them singletons. The specimen sequenced was peripheral blood. The receptor source for this set is a woman aged 30 to 39 with COVID-19, enrolled during active disease.

The rearrangement joins TRBV11-2 to TRBJ2-5; no clear D. This CDR3 spans 11 amino acids. CDR1 SGHAT and CDR2 FQNNGV come from the germline V gene. V was clipped by 1 base and J by 9 bases, with 6 bases between them. In DNA form, the CDR3 reads TGTGCCAGCAGCTTAGGCGCGGCCCAGTACTTC. It codes for CASSLGAAQYF.

The chain links TRBV7-8 to TRBJ1-2, with D possibly being TRBD1 (6 bases). CDR3 length equals 14 residues. Per germline, CDR1 SGHVS and CDR2 FQNEAQ. The germline V and J ends were trimmed by 4 bases and 4 bases, with 13 bases remaining between them. The CDR3 nucleotides are TGTGCCAGCAGCTCCCTGACAGGCGCCTATGGCTACACCTTC. This encodes CASSSLTGAYGYTF.

The chain carries TRBV7-9 and TRBJ2-1; 7 bases are shared with TRBD1. CDR1 SEHNR and CDR2 FQNEAQ come from the germline V gene (reference sequence). V trimming: 3 bases; J trimming: 5 bases; junction bases outside the gene matches: 4. CDR3 length: 14 amino acids. The CDR3 is CASSLGQPNNEQFF. In nucleotides, the CDR3 is TGTGCCAGCAGCTTGGGACAGCCAAACAATGAGCAGTTCTTC.

V and J are TRBV7-9 and TRBJ1-2, with 11 nucleotides matching TRBD1. Germline CDR1 and CDR2: SEHNR and FQNEAQ (reference sequence). The V segment lost 3 bases and the J segment 5 bases; nucleotides outside the gene matches: 11. This CDR3 has 17 amino acids. CDR3 sequence reads: CASSFGPGTGGDYGYTF. The CDR3 region has the DNA TGTGCCAGCAGCTTCGGCCCCGGGACAGGGGGTGATTATGGCTACACCTTC.

This chain connects TRBV19 to TRBJ2-3, with 10 bases fitting TRBD2. This CDR3 is built from 17 residues. In germline, CDR1 is LNHDA, CDR2 SQIVND (reference sequence). The ends lost 3 bases at V and 4 bases at J; junction bases unmatched: 10. This CDR3 reads CASSMERGGLDADTQYF. CDR3 in DNA: TGTGCCAGTAGTATGGAGCGGGGGGGCCTAGACGCAGATACGCAGTATTTT. Together with reference TRBV19 and TRBJ2-3, the CDR3 gives the full variable domain: DGGITQSPKYLFRKEGQNVTLSCEQNLNHDAMYWYRQDPGQGLRLIYYSQIVNDFQKGDIAEGYSVSREKKESFPLTVTSAQKNPTAFYLCASSMERGGLDADTQYFGPGTRLTVL.

This chain links TRBV5-1 with TRBJ2-7; TRBD2 aligns across 8 bases. V shed 3 bases, J shed 0 bases, and the junction held 5 bases outside the gene matches. CDR3 length: 15 residues. Germline V gene sequence: CDR1 SGHRS, CDR2 YFSETQ. The CDR3 sequence is CASSSPGTSSYEQYF. Here the CDR3 DNA reads TGCGCCAGCAGCTCGCCCGGGACTAGCTCCTACGAGCAGTACTTC.

The V gene is TRBV27, the J gene TRBJ2-7, with 9 bases fitting TRBD1. V shed 6 bases, J shed 1 base, and the junction held 10 bases outside the gene matches. Germline V gene data show CDR1 as MNHEY and CDR2 as SMNVEV (reference sequence). CDR3 length equals 16 residues. CDR3 amino acids: CASRTFRQGGSYEQYF. The CDR3 DNA sequence: TGTGCCAGCAGAACCTTTAGACAGGGGGGATCCTACGAGCAGTACTTC.

V usage is TRBV19 and J usage is TRBJ2-1, with TRBD2 matching over 11 bases. The CDR3 length is 16 residues. Germline V gene data show CDR1 as LNHDA and CDR2 as SQIVND (reference sequence). Trimming cost V 5 bases and J 10 bases; bases outside gene matches: 13. Written as DNA, the CDR3 is TGTGCCAGTAGTGACATTAGCGGGGGGGCCGCAGGGGAGCAGTTCTTC. It codes for CASSDISGGAAGEQFF.

The J gene is TRBJ2-3, the V gene TRBV9, with TRBD2 matching 10 bases. CDR1 SGDLS and CDR2 YYNGEE come from the germline V gene. With V trimmed by 1 base and J by 11 bases, 1 base remained unmatched. The CDR3 is made up of 12 amino acids. CDR3 sequence: CASSVKRGGQYF. CDR3 sequence (DNA): TGTGCCAGCAGCGTAAAGCGGGGGGGGCAGTATTTT.

The chain is built from TRBV7-9 and TRBJ2-3; possibly TRBD1 for D (6 bases). V was shortened by 3 bases and J by 4 bases, with 11 bases between the two germline ends. This CDR3 has 14 residues. Germline V CDR1 and CDR2: SEHNR, FQNEAQ (reference sequence). CDR3 residues: CASSFPQGPDTQYF. The DNA for the CDR3 is TGTGCCAGCAGCTTTCCACAGGGCCCAGATACGCAGTATTTT.

The rearrangement uses TRBV7-9 and TRBJ1-4; a possible D gene is TRBD1 (5 bases). This CDR3 contains 14 residues. CDR1 is SEHNR, CDR2 FQNEAQ, per germline (reference sequence). Trimming pared 3 bases from V and 5 bases from J, leaving 10 bases between. This CDR3 is CASSFSGINEKLFF. The CDR3 coding sequence is TGTGCCAGCAGCTTTTCAGGGATAAATGAAAAACTGTTTTTT.

The J gene is TRBJ2-3, the V gene TRBV27, with 8 bases fitting TRBD2. This CDR3 is built from 16 residues. Germline CDR1 reads MNHEY; CDR2 reads SMNVEV (reference sequence). Trimming took 8 bases from V and 2 from J; bases not matched to a gene: 12. The CDR3 sequence: CASFPTGTRLTDTQYF. The CDR3 DNA follows: TGTGCCAGCTTTCCGACCGGGACTAGGCTCACAGATACGCAGTATTTT.

The chain combines TRBV7-8 with TRBJ1-1, with TRBD1 identical over 9 bases. With 5 bases clipped from V and 3 bases from J, the junction kept 31 bases outside the gene matches. Germline V CDR1 and CDR2: SGHVS, FQNEAQ. There are 23 residues in the CDR3. In nucleotides, the CDR3 is TGTGCCAGCAGCCACGCGCTAATTCTACGGGTACTGAACCGGGACAGGGAGGACACTGAAGCTTTCTTT. Protein: CASSHALILRVLNRDREDTEAFF.

DNA for the CDR3: TGTGCCAGCAGCGGGGGACTGTGGTCCGACGAGCAGTACTTC. Its protein is CASSGGLWSDEQYF. The J gene is TRBJ2-7, the V gene TRBV9; D might be TRBD2 (6 bases). The germline V gene encodes CDR1 SGDLS and CDR2 YYNGEE. The CDR3 is 14 amino acids. V lost 3 bases to trimming and J lost 5 bases, with 15 bases between them.

The chain joins TRBV7-9 to TRBJ1-6; 7 bases are shared with TRBD1. Germline lookup yields CDR1 SEHNR and CDR2 FQNEAQ (reference sequence). Trimming took 4 bases from V and 9 from J; bases not matched to a gene: 6. The CDR3 has 14 amino acids. For the CDR3, the DNA is TGTGCCAGCAGCTGGGACAGTCTGTCTTCACCCCTCCACTTT. Translation: CASSWDSLSSPLHF.

The rearrangement links TRBV13 to TRBJ2-7; D is ambiguous. Germline assignment: CDR1 PRHDT and CDR2 FYEKMQ (reference sequence). There are 14 residues in the CDR3. V was trimmed by 3 bases and J by 1 base, leaving 10 bases between them. This CDR3 is CASSFRAVSYEQYF. Here the CDR3 DNA reads TGTGCCAGCAGCTTCCGCGCGGTTTCCTACGAGCAGTACTTC. Using reference TRBV13 and TRBJ2-7 for the parts outside the CDR3, the full variable domain is AAGVIQSPRHLIKEKRETATLKCYPIPRHDTVYWYQQGPGQDPQFLISFYEKMQSDKGSIPDRFSAQQFSDYHSELNMSSLELGDSALYFCASSFRAVSYEQYFGPGTRLTVT.

J is TRBJ2-7 and V is TRBV4-2; tentative D call: TRBD2 (6 bases). V dropped 4 bases and J dropped 2 bases, with 15 bases sitting between them. The CDR3 totals 15 residues. Germline values: CDR1 LGHNA, CDR2 YNFKEQ. The CDR3 coding sequence is TGTGCCAGCAGCCTGGGCGGGGACCCGACCTACGAGCAGTACTTC. Its translation: CASSLGGDPTYEQYF.

V usage is TRBV2 and J usage is TRBJ2-1, with D possibly being TRBD2 (7 bases). Germline V CDR1 and CDR2: SNHLY, FYNNEI. Between the trimmed V and J ends, which lost 10 bases and 6 bases, there was a span of 25 bases. CDR3 size: 16 residues. The CDR3 protein is CATSDMGGLPPNEQFF. The DNA for the CDR3 is TGTGCCACTAGCGATATGGGGGGGCTCCCCCCCAATGAGCAGTTCTTC.

Worth noting for this clone: At the DNA level, this CDR3 is encoded by other sequences in the same sample as well. The chain has TRBV7-9 and TRBJ2-5; 10 positions agree with TRBD2. CDR3 length: 14 residues. CDR1 and CDR2 (germline): SEHNR, FQNEAQ (reference sequence). J gave up 5 bases and V 2 bases, and 2 bases lay outside the gene matches. This chain's CDR3 is CASSLSSGGETQYF. In nucleotides, the CDR3 is TGTGCCAGCAGCTTATCTAGCGGGGGTGAGACCCAGTACTTC.

The V and J genes are TRBV2 and TRBJ2-2, with a possible D match to TRBD2 (5 bases). Trimming cost V 6 bases and J 2 bases, with 22 bases left between them. CDR3 length equals 18 residues. Germline values: CDR1 SNHLY, CDR2 FYNNEI. The CDR3 nucleotides read TGTGCCAGCAGGGGAGTGGATTCCCCATATAGTAACACCGGGGAGCTGTTTTTT. Translation: CASRGVDSPYSNTGELFF.

The chain employs TRBV5-4 and TRBJ2-7; 11 bases are a match to TRBD1. Germline V gives CDR1 SGHNT, CDR2 YYREEE (reference sequence). Trimming at V came to 4 bases and at J to 2 bases, leaving 5 bases not matched to a gene. This CDR3 is 15 amino acids long. The CDR3 spells CASSRDRGIAYEQYF. The CDR3 nucleotides are TGTGCCAGCAGCCGGGACAGGGGGATAGCCTACGAGCAGTACTTC. The whole variable domain, filled in from reference TRBV5-4 and TRBJ2-7, reads ETGVTQSPTHLIKTRGQQVTLRCSSQSGHNTVSWYQQALGQGPQFIFQYYREEENGRGNFPPRFSGLQFPNYSSELNVNALELDDSALYLCASSRDRGIAYEQYFGPGTRLTVT.

The V and J genes are TRBV5-1 and TRBJ2-1; 11 nucleotides match TRBD2. V trimming: 4 bases; J trimming: 7 bases; junction bases outside the gene matches: 16. This CDR3 contains 18 residues. Germline V gene sequence: CDR1 SGHRS, CDR2 YFSETQ. CDR3 coding DNA: TGCGCCAGCAGCGCGGAGGGTAGCGGGGGGGATTTGAGGAATGAGCAGTTCTTC. The encoded protein is CASSAEGSGGDLRNEQFF.

The gene calls are TRBV6-1 and TRBJ1-2; no definite D call. Germline-derived CDR1 and CDR2 are MNHNS and SASEGT. The CDR3 contains 14 residues. V was trimmed by 2 bases and J by 0 bases, leaving 7 bases between them. The CDR3 DNA sequence: TGTGCCAGCAGTGAACAGGAAGCTAACTATGGCTACACCTTC. This encodes CASSEQEANYGYTF.

This chain uses TRBV24-1 with TRBJ1-5, with 9 bases lining up with TRBD1. The CDR3 totals 17 residues. The V gene's germline CDR1 is KGHDR and CDR2 SFDVKD. Germline trimming cut 5 bases from V and 6 bases from J; bases unmatched to any gene: 13. The DNA of the CDR3 is TGTGCCACCAGTGGAGGGGGGACAGGGACCTTCCGTCAGCCCCAGCATTTT. Amino acid sequence: CATSGGGTGTFRQPQHF.

The chain recombines TRBV14 with TRBJ2-2; tentatively, D is TRBD1 (6 bases). There are 17 residues in the CDR3. V was pared by 0 bases and J by 5 bases, with 16 bases between. Germline CDR1 SGHDN, CDR2 FVKESK. Here the CDR3 reads CASSQENFGGATGELFF. CDR3 DNA sequence: TGTGCCAGCAGCCAAGAAAATTTTGGGGGCGCAACCGGGGAGCTGTTTTTT.